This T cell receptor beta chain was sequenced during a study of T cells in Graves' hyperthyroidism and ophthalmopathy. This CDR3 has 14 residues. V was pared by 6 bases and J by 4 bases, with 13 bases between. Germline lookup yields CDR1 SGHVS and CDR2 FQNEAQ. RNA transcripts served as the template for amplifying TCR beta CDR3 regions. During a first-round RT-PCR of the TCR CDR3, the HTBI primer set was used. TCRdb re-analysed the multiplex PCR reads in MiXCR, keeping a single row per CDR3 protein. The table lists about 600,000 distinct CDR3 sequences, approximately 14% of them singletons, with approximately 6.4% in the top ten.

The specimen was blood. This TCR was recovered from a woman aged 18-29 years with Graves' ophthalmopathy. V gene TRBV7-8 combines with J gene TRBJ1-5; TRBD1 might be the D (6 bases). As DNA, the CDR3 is TGTGCCAGCAGTTTGTTGAGGGGGAATCAGCCCCAGCATTTT. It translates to CASSLLRGNQPQHF.